The 17 T cell receptor beta chains given below trace back to one sample, sequenced in a study of blood T cells in healthy people across ages. A second roughly 6 to 12 cycle PCR used barcoded and J-beta primers. TCRdb reprocessed the 5' RACE reads via MiXCR and lists one record per CDR3 protein. The sample lists hundreds of thousands of distinct CDR3 sequences, around 52% occurring once. Specimen: blood. The receptor source for this set is a woman at least 80 years old in good health.

This clonotype was seen repeatedly, ten times or more. V is TRBV20-1 and J is TRBJ2-7, with D perhaps matching TRBD1 (5 bases). This CDR3 is 13 amino acids long. CDR1 is DFQATT, CDR2 SNEGSKA, per germline (reference sequence). V dropped 5 bases and J dropped 0 bases, with 11 bases sitting between them. CDR3: CSAPRDYSYEQYF. Here the CDR3 DNA reads TGCAGTGCTCCCAGGGATTACTCCTACGAGCAGTACTTC.

This chain joins TRBV12-3 or TRBV12-4 and TRBJ1-2; a weak D match, TRBD1 (6 bases). V was cut by 8 bases and J by 4 bases, with 17 bases left in between. The CDR3 is 14 amino acids. CDR3 region: CASGGGSSSYGYTF. The CDR3 bases are TGTGCCAGCGGAGGGGGGTCCTCGAGCTATGGCTACACCTTC.

This clonotype was counted at least ten times. The chain links TRBV28 to TRBJ2-7; D unresolved. The CDR3 runs to 15 residues. CDR1 is MDHEN and CDR2 is SYDVKM in the germline V gene. V dropped 1 base and J dropped 0 bases, with 10 bases sitting between them. The CDR3 here is CASSLYQLSSYEQYF. CDR3 bases: TGTGCCAGCAGTTTATATCAGCTGAGCTCCTACGAGCAGTACTTC.

The table lists this clonotype with a few counts. The chain has TRBV7-3 and TRBJ2-1; 7 bases match TRBD2. The CDR3 is made up of 12 amino acids. CDR1 and CDR2 from the germline V gene are SGHTA and FQGTGA. Trimming took 2 bases from V and 10 from J; bases not matched to a gene: 2. For the CDR3, the DNA is TGTGCCAGCAGCTTACTCGGGAGGGAGCAGTTCTTC. This codes for CASSLLGREQFF.

This chain uses TRBV4-2 with TRBJ2-2; D perhaps matches TRBD2 (5 bases). Germline V gene lookup returns CDR1 LGHNA and CDR2 YNFKEQ. This CDR3 is 13 amino acids long. Trimming removed 8 bases at V and 4 bases at J, with 11 bases between. For the CDR3, the DNA is TGTGCCAGCGGAGGCGGGTCCACCGGGGAGCTGTTTTTT. It translates to CASGGGSTGELFF.

The rearrangement links TRBV7-2 to TRBJ1-2; no clear D gene. V lost 6 bases and J lost 4, with 12 bases in between. This CDR3 has 13 amino acids. Germline assignment: CDR1 SGHTA and CDR2 FQGNSA. In DNA, the CDR3 is TGTGCCAGCAGTTCTAAGGGCGGCTATGGCTACACCTTC. It encodes CASSSKGGYGYTF.

In the case of this clonotype: Being one base from a much bigger clone, this may be a read error. The chain joins TRBV7-9 to TRBJ2-1; D gene unclear. Per the germline V gene, CDR1 is SEHNR and CDR2 is FQNEAQ (reference sequence). V lost 6 bases and J 12 bases, leaving 15 bases between the germline ends. The CDR3 sequence is 12 residues long. The CDR3 sequence: CASRESPGGQFF. Here the CDR3 DNA reads TGTGCCAGCAGGGAGTCACCTGGTGGGCAGTTCTTC.

The chain couples TRBV3-1 to TRBJ2-1; D remains ambiguous. V was trimmed by 1 base and J by 6 bases, leaving 10 bases between them. The CDR3 contains 14 residues. Germline loops: CDR1 LGHDT, CDR2 YNNKEL (reference sequence). CDR3 sequence (DNA): TGTGCCAGCAGCCAAGTGGCCTTCATCAATGAGCAGTTCTTC. Protein sequence: CASSQVAFINEQFF.

V and J are TRBV12-3 or TRBV12-4 and TRBJ1-2; no definite D call. The ends were cut back, 1 base at V and 8 bases at J, with 8 bases in the middle. The CDR3 runs to 12 residues. The CDR3 spells CASSLDGLGYTF. Written as DNA, the CDR3 is TGTGCCAGCAGTTTAGACGGGTTGGGCTACACCTTC.

On this clonotype itself: A read error may be the cause here, since a much bigger clone is one base away. J is TRBJ2-5 and V is TRBV12-3 or TRBV12-4; maybe TRBD1 (5 bases). The CDR3 loop spans 16 amino acids. The ends were cut back, 3 bases at V and 4 bases at J, with 18 bases in the middle. CDR3 loop: CASSFRGEGEGETQYF. CDR3 in DNA: TGTGCCAGCAGTTTTAGGGGCGAAGGGGAAGGAGAGACCCAGTACTTC.

The rearrangement joins TRBV10-3 to TRBJ2-2, with 10 nucleotides matching TRBD1. The CDR3 consists of 17 residues. V lost 5 bases, J lost 2 bases, and 8 bases stayed unmatched. Germline-derived CDR1 and CDR2 are ENHRY and SYGVKD. The DNA of the CDR3 is TGTGCCATCAGTACCGGGACAGGGGTCTCAAACACCGGGGAGCTGTTTTTT. Amino acid sequence: CAISTGTGVSNTGELFF.

This clonotype was observed many times. The V and J genes are TRBV24-1 and TRBJ1-5; D uncertain. The CDR3 loop spans 16 amino acids. Germline loops: CDR1 KGHDR, CDR2 SFDVKD. Trimming cost V 0 bases and J 0 bases, with 8 bases left between them. Here the CDR3 DNA reads TGTGCCACCAGTGATTTGGGCGGAGATAGCAATCAGCCCCAGCATTTT. This encodes CATSDLGGDSNQPQHF.

About this clonotype itself: A single base separates this from a much larger clone, so it may be a read error. V is TRBV7-9 and J is TRBJ2-6, with no clear D. Germline loops: CDR1 SEHNR, CDR2 FQNEAQ (reference sequence). This CDR3 has 14 residues. DNA of the CDR3: TGTGCCGGCAGACAAATCTCTGGGGCCAACGTCCTGACTTTC. Its translation: CAGRQISGANVLTF.

About this clonotype: With a much larger clone just one base away, this may be a read error. The chain has TRBV25-1 and TRBJ2-3; D perhaps matches TRBD2 (5 bases). CDR3 length equals 16 residues. Germline V gene lookup returns CDR1 MGHDK and CDR2 SYGVNS. The CDR3 DNA sequence: TGTGCCGGCAGTGACCCCTCAGGAGCGGCGACAGATACGCAGTATTTT. Translation: CAGSDPSGAATDTQYF.

About this clonotype itself: At one end the junction does not follow the germline gene, possibly because of a read error. The chain employs TRBV28 and TRBJ2-5; D is possibly TRBD1 (6 bases). The CDR3 runs to 15 residues. Germline-derived CDR1 and CDR2 are MDHEN and SYDVKM. CDR3 in amino acids: CASRRDRILQGTQYF. The DNA for the CDR3 is TGTGCCAGCAGACGCGACAGGATCCTCCAAGGGACCCAGTACTTC. Full variable domain (missing parts from reference TRBV28 and TRBJ2-5): DVKVTQSSRYLVKRTGEKVFLECVQDMDHENMFWYRQDPGLGLRLIYFSYDVKMKEKGDIPEGYSVSREKKERFSLILESASTNQTSMYLCASRRDRILQGTQYFGPGTRLLVL.

On this clonotype itself: One end of the junction is discordant with germline, which a read error may explain. The V gene is TRBV27, the J gene TRBJ1-5; D ambiguous. The length of the CDR3 is 17 residues. The germline gives CDR1 MNHEY, CDR2 SMNVEV (reference sequence). The CDR3 protein is CASSLSLGRAGNLPQHF. The CDR3 region has the DNA TGTGCCAGCAGTTTATCTCTTGGGCGGGCGGGCAATCTGCCCCAGCATTTT.

Concerning this clonotype: Sequence at one end of the junction differs from germline and may be a read error. This chain joins TRBV9 and TRBJ2-4, with 7 bases that match TRBD1. The CDR3 length is 16 residues. Germline lookup yields CDR1 SGDLS and CDR2 YYNGEE. CDR3: CASSVGGRDSKNIEYF. CDR3 bases: TGTGCCAGCAGCGTAGGGGGCCGGGACAGTAAAAACATTGAGTACTTC.